These 18 T cell receptor beta chains were sequenced from one sample in a study of control samples from healthy donors and cancer patients. Assay: immunoSEQ multiplex PCR; the TCRdb copy retains only in-frame clones and omits some. This sample has some 410,000 clones; 90% occur once, and the top ten carry 6% to 7%. Sequenced input: PBMCs. All receptors derive from a man between 40 and 49 years old with head and neck cancer.

The CDR3 spells CASSRTQTSGTYEQYF. The CDR3 bases are TGTGCCAGCAGTAGAACACAGACTAGCGGGACCTACGAGCAGTACTTC. The chain recombines TRBV27 with TRBJ2-7; TRBD2 matches 11 bases. From germline, CDR1 is MNHEY and CDR2 SMNVEV (reference sequence). J lost 2 bases, V lost 5 bases, and 8 bases had no gene match. The CDR3 is 16 amino acids.

The chain uses TRBV3-1 (or the pseudogene TRBV3-2) and TRBJ2-2, with a possible D match to TRBD2 (5 bases). CDR1 is LGHDT and CDR2 is YNNKEL in the germline V gene (reference sequence). V was clipped by 4 bases and J by 7 bases, with 13 bases between them. The CDR3 contains 14 residues. The CDR3 loop is CASSRPRAVGELFF. The CDR3 DNA is TGTGCCAGCAGCCGCCCGAGGGCTGTCGGGGAGCTGTTTTTT.

This chain uses TRBV7-2 with TRBJ2-5; 8 bases map to TRBD2. The CDR3 spans 15 residues. The V segment lost 4 bases and the J segment 2 bases; nucleotides outside the gene matches: 6. Per germline, CDR1 SGHTA and CDR2 FQGNSA. The CDR3 DNA sequence: TGTGCCAGCAGCTGGGCGGGGGGCCCACAAGAGACCCAGTACTTC. Protein sequence: CASSWAGGPQETQYF. The variable domain in full, completed from reference TRBV7-2 and TRBJ2-5, reads GAGVSQSPSNKVTEKGKDVELRCDPISGHTALYWYRQSLGQGLEFLIYFQGNSAPDKSGLPSDRFSAERTGGSVSTLTIQRTQQEDSAVYLCASSWAGGPQETQYFGPGTRLLVL.

The chain employs TRBV14 and TRBJ1-4, with D unresolved. Trimming left V 4 bases short and J 0 bases short, with 18 bases between. This CDR3 region has 18 residues. Per the germline V gene, CDR1 is SGHDN and CDR2 is FVKESK. This CDR3 reads CASSRLPSGPATNEKLFF. Here the CDR3 DNA reads TGTGCCAGCAGCCGCCTACCCTCGGGTCCCGCAACTAATGAAAAACTGTTTTTT.

The chain links TRBV6-5 to TRBJ1-3, with 9 bases matching TRBD1. Germline-derived CDR1 and CDR2 are MNHEY and SVGAGI. Trimming removed 4 bases from V and 7 bases from J; junction bases left unmatched: 11. This CDR3 comprises 16 residues. The CDR3 region is CASSSYGTGRGNTIYF. The DNA for the CDR3 is TGTGCCAGCAGTTCCTATGGGACAGGGAGAGGCAACACCATATATTTT.

The chain has TRBV7-2 and TRBJ2-1; 10 bases are a match to TRBD2. The CDR3 contains 18 residues. Germline V gene lookup returns CDR1 SGHTA and CDR2 FQGNSA. The J segment lost 5 bases and the V segment lost 2 bases, leaving 12 bases of the junction unmatched. The CDR3 nucleotides read TGTGCCAGCAGCTTAAAAATAGCGGGGGGTGGAACGAACAATGAGCAGTTCTTC. Translation: CASSLKIAGGGTNNEQFF.

The V gene is TRBV25-1, the J gene TRBJ2-5; 7 nucleotides align to TRBD1. There are 15 residues in the CDR3. Germline CDR1 reads MGHDK; CDR2 reads SYGVNS. Trimming cost V 2 bases and J 5 bases; bases outside gene matches: 8. CDR3: CASSERRQGVETQYF. The CDR3 nucleotides read TGTGCCAGCAGTGAACGGAGACAGGGCGTGGAGACCCAGTACTTC.

The V call is TRBV6-5, the J call TRBJ2-7; no clear D gene. The CDR3 contains 16 residues. The germline V gene encodes CDR1 MNHEY and CDR2 SVGAGI. V lost 2 bases, J lost 6 bases, and 20 bases lay in between. The DNA for the CDR3 is TGTGCCAGCAGTTACGGAAAGTCTATGTCCTTGGGCGAGCAGTACTTC. As protein: CASSYGKSMSLGEQYF.

The chain is built from TRBV3-1 (or the pseudogene TRBV3-2) and TRBJ1-2; no definite D call. This CDR3 spans 15 amino acids. Germline CDR1 LGHDT, CDR2 YNNKEL (reference sequence). Between the trimmed V and J ends, which lost 1 base and 6 bases, there was a span of 15 bases. The DNA for the CDR3 is TGTGCCAGCAGCCAAGTTCGCGTAGGAGGACATGGCTACACCTTC. This translates into CASSQVRVGGHGYTF.

This rearrangement joins TRBV27 to TRBJ2-7; 8 nucleotides line up with TRBD1. Germline-derived CDR1 and CDR2 are MNHEY and SMNVEV (reference sequence). The CDR3 totals 15 residues. V dropped 4 bases and J dropped 2; count of bases not matched to a gene: 7. The CDR3 DNA sequence: TGTGCCAGCAGTTCCATACCGGGACAGGCCTACGAGCAGTACTTC. Protein sequence: CASSSIPGQAYEQYF.

The gene calls are TRBV6-6 and TRBJ2-5; a weak D match, TRBD2 (5 bases). This CDR3 has 13 residues. Trimming cost V 6 bases and J 6 bases, with 14 bases left between them. The germline V gene encodes CDR1 MNHNY and CDR2 SVGAGI (reference sequence). The CDR3 loop reads CASSTSGSQTQYF. The CDR3 region has the DNA TGTGCCAGCAGCACTAGTGGTTCCCAGACCCAGTACTTC.

The genes are TRBV29-1 and TRBJ2-3, with D tentatively TRBD2 (5 bases). The CDR3 length is 13 residues. In germline, CDR1 is SQVTM, CDR2 ANQGSEA. V lost 8 bases and J 5 bases, leaving 17 bases between the germline ends. The CDR3 loop reads CSQSRTGEDTQYF. The CDR3 DNA sequence: TGCAGCCAATCTCGGACCGGGGAAGATACGCAGTATTTT.

The V and J genes are TRBV10-2 and TRBJ2-1, with 14 bases fitting TRBD2. Per germline, CDR1 WSHSY and CDR2 SAAADI. The CDR3 covers 16 residues. Trimming took 6 bases from V and 8 from J; bases not matched to a gene: 9. The chain's CDR3 is CASRGGLAGGRDEQFF. CDR3 coding DNA: TGCGCCAGCAGGGGCGGACTAGCGGGGGGTAGGGATGAGCAGTTCTTC.

The chain recombines TRBV5-1 with TRBJ2-7; no clear D gene. Germline CDR1 reads SGHRS; CDR2 reads YFSETQ. This CDR3 is built from 14 residues. Trimming took 1 base from V and 0 from J, leaving 8 bases between them. The CDR3 DNA sequence: TGCGCCAGCAGCTTGCTCGGTGTCTCCTACGAGCAGTACTTC. Amino acids: CASSLLGVSYEQYF.

The rearrangement uses TRBV6-6 and TRBJ2-2; maybe TRBD2 (5 bases). Germline lookup yields CDR1 MNHNY and CDR2 SVGAGI (reference sequence). V lost 2 bases, J lost 2 bases, and 12 bases lay in between. The CDR3 length is 16 residues. The CDR3 sequence is CASSYAPTGNTGELFF. The CDR3 DNA reads as TGTGCCAGCAGTTACGCCCCAACGGGAAACACCGGGGAGCTGTTTTTT.

V usage is TRBV2 and J usage is TRBJ2-1, with D tentatively TRBD1 or TRBD2 (6 bases each). This CDR3 has 10 residues. Germline CDR1 reads SNHLY; CDR2 reads FYNNEI. V lost 7 bases, J lost 9 bases, and 7 bases lay in between. In nucleotides, the CDR3 is TGTGCCAGCAAGGGGGGTGAGCAGTTCTTC. Translated, it gives CASKGGEQFF. Combining the CDR3 with reference TRBV2 and TRBJ2-1 gives the whole variable domain EPEVTQTPSHQVTQMGQEVILRCVPISNHLYFYWYRQILGQKVEFLVSFYNNEISEKSEIFDDQFSVERPDGSNFTLKIRSTKLEDSAMYFCASKGGEQFFGPGTRLTVL.

The chain employs TRBV28 and TRBJ2-7, with TRBD2 as a possible D gene (6 bases). Trimming removed 3 bases from V and 2 bases from J, with 8 bases in between. CDR3 length: 13 residues. Germline V gene sequence: CDR1 MDHEN, CDR2 SYDVKM. CDR3 sequence (DNA): TGTGCCAGCAGTTTTGGCGGGACCTACGAGCAGTACTTC. Protein product: CASSFGGTYEQYF. Supplemented by reference TRBV28 and TRBJ2-7, the full variable domain reads DVKVTQSSRYLVKRTGEKVFLECVQDMDHENMFWYRQDPGLGLRLIYFSYDVKMKEKGDIPEGYSVSREKKERFSLILESASTNQTSMYLCASSFGGTYEQYFGPGTRLTVT.

The chain employs TRBV5-6 and TRBJ1-6, with TRBD1 as a possible D gene (6 bases). Deletions cut 0 bases from V and 4 bases from J, with 14 bases between. Germline-derived CDR1 and CDR2 are SGHDT and YYEEEE. The CDR3 consists of 17 residues. The CDR3: CASSLGQVASYNSPLHF. The CDR3 DNA sequence: TGTGCCAGCAGCTTGGGACAGGTTGCCAGTTATAATTCACCCCTCCACTTT.